This entry lists 2 T cell receptor beta chains sequenced from one sample in a study of CD8 T cells in ankylosing spondylitis (dated by TCRdb to 2015 to 2018). Libraries were prepared through 5' RACE. For sequencing, an Illumina HiSeq 2500 was employed. TCRdb reanalyzed the raw reads on its own, using fastp at Q25 for trimming and MiXCR for clone calling, and kept in-frame beta chains. One record per CDR3 amino acid sequence lists the most common genes and DNA. The sample yields roughly 260,000 distinct CDR3 sequences; roughly 20% were counted once. The biggest ten clones account for around 8% of the sample. The sequenced material came from blood, either unsorted or a sorted T cell fraction (not recorded which). These receptors all stem from a male donor with ankylosing spondylitis or in good health (not recorded which).

This clonotype showed up many times. The CDR3 bases are TGCGCCAGCAGCACCCGGAGGGACAAACCTTGCCACGAGCAGTACGTC. Its translation is CASSTRRDKPCHEQYV. This chain links TRBV5-1 with TRBJ2-7; D may match TRBD1 or TRBD2 (6 bases each). The CDR3 is 16 amino acids. Trimming removed 4 bases at V and 5 bases at J, with 22 bases between. Germline lookup yields CDR1 SGHRS and CDR2 YFSETQ.

This chain links TRBV7-6 with TRBJ2-1; 8 nucleotides line up with TRBD2. Germline loops: CDR1 SGHVS, CDR2 FNYEAQ. This CDR3 has 17 amino acids. J lost 2 bases, V lost 2 bases, and 8 bases had no gene match. CDR3 in DNA: TGTGCCAGCAGCTTATCAGTGTTAGCGGGGACCTACAATGAGCAGTTCTTC. This codes for CASSLSVLAGTYNEQFF.